This T cell receptor beta chain appears in the sequencing data of a study of cytomegalovirus exposure and HLA in healthy donors. Looking at the study overall: Samples from HLA-typed donors yielded about 85 million unique TCRs in an early data release. Study results and limitations: In an earlier analysis, in 620 or so donors, most V segments appeared productive either ~87% or ~30% of the time. The likely explanation for a cluster of highly shared sequence variants was sequencing artifact.

This PCR relied on a set of 60 Vbeta primers and 13 Jbeta primers. Method: immunoSEQ multiplex PCR; TCRdb's copy keeps in-frame clones and lacks some. The sample has 90,000 to 100,000 clones, around 77% seen once. As regards this clone: Its antigen remains unidentified.

CDR1 and CDR2 (germline): SGHVS, FNYEAQ. CDR3 size: 14 residues. Input material: PBMCs. The sequence was collected from a female donor in good health and CMV-seronegative. V and J are TRBV7-6 and TRBJ2-5; 7 bases are a match to TRBD1. The end of the DNA is better explained by TRBJ2-7, so the J call may be wrong. The CDR3 protein is CASSWTGLSYEQYF. The DNA for the CDR3 is TGTGCCAGCAGTTGGACAGGCCTTTCCTACGAGCAGTACTTC.